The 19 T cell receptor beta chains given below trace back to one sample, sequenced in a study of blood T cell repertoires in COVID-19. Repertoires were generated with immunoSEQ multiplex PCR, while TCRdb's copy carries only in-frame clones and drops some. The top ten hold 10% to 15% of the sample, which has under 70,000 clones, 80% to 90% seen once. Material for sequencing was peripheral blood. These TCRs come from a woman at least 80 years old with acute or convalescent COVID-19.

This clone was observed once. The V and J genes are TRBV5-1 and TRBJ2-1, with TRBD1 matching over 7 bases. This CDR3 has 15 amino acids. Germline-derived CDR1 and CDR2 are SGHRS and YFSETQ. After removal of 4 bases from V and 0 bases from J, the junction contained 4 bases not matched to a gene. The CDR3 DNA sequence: TGCGCCAGCAGCAAGGACAGGAGCTCCTACAATGAGCAGTTCTTC. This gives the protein CASSKDRSSYNEQFF.

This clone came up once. The CDR3, as DNA: TGTGCCAGCAGCTTGGGACAGCTGTATGGCTACACCTTC. It encodes CASSLGQLYGYTF. The chain links TRBV7-2 to TRBJ1-2; 7 nucleotides agree with TRBD1. This CDR3 comprises 13 residues. The V segment lost 3 bases and the J segment 5 bases; nucleotides outside the gene matches: 3. Germline values: CDR1 SGHTA, CDR2 FQGNSA.

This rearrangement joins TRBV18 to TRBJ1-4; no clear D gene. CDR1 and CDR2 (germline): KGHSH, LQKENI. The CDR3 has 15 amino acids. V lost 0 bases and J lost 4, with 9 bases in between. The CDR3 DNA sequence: TGTGCCAGCTCACCACCGGGCGGAGGTAATGAAAAACTGTTTTTT. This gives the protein CASSPPGGGNEKLFF.

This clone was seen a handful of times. CDR3 region: CASSQGGEGGRVDYTF. The CDR3 nucleotides read TGTGCCAGCAGCCAAGGTGGGGAAGGAGGGAGAGTGGACTACACCTTC. The chain links TRBV3-1 (or the pseudogene TRBV3-2) to TRBJ1-2; D gene uncertain. V was clipped by 1 base and J by 10 bases, with 22 bases between them. The CDR3 sequence is 16 residues long. Germline values: CDR1 LGHDT, CDR2 YNNKEL (reference sequence).

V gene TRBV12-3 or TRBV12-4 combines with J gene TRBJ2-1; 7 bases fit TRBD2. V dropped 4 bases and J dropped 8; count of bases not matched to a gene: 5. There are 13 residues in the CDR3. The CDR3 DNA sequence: TGTGCCAGCAGTTCGGGGGGTTGGGATGAGCAGTTCTTC. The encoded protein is CASSSGGWDEQFF.

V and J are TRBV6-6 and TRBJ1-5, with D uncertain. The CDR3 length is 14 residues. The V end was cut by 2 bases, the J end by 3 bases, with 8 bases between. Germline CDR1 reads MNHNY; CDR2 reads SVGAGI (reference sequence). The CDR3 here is CASSYQEDNQPQHF. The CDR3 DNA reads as TGTGCCAGCAGTTACCAGGAGGACAATCAGCCCCAGCATTTT.

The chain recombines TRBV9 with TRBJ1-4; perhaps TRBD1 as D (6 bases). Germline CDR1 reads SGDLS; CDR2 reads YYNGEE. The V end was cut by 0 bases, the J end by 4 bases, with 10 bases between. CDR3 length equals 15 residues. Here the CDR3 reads CASSVEGGNNEKLFF. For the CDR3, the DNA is TGTGCCAGCAGCGTAGAAGGGGGAAATAATGAAAAACTGTTTTTT.

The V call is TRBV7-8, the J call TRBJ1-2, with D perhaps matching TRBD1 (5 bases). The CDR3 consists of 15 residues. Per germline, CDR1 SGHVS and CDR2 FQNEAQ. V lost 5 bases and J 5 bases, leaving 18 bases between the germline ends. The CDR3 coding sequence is TGTGCCAGCAGCAATGCCGGGGGGAGAGGATATGGCTACACCTTC. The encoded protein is CASSNAGGRGYGYTF.

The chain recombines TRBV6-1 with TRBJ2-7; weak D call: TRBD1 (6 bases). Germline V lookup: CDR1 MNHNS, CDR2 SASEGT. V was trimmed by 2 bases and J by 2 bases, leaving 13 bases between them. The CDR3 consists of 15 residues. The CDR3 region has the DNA TGTGCCAGCAGTGAAATGGGGGCGCTTCCCTACGAGCAGTACTTC. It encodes CASSEMGALPYEQYF.

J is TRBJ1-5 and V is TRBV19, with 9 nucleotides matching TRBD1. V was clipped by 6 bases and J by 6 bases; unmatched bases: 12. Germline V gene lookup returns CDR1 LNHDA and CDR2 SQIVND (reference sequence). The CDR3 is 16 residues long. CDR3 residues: CASSSGTGTLTQPQHF. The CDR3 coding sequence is TGTGCCAGTAGCTCCGGGACAGGGACGCTCACTCAGCCCCAGCATTTT.

As DNA, the CDR3 is TGTGCCAGCAGGTTTGCACCTCTAAGCACCGGGGAGCTGTTTTTT. It codes for CASRFAPLSTGELFF. The chain combines TRBV2 with TRBJ2-2; no definite D call. CDR1 and CDR2 from the germline V gene are SNHLY and FYNNEI. The CDR3 runs 15 residues. Trimming removed 6 bases at V and 4 bases at J, with 15 bases between.

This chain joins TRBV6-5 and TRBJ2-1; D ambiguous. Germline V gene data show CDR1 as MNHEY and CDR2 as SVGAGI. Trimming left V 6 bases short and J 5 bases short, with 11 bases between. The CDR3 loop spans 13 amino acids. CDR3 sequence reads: CASSQSRDNEQFF. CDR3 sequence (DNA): TGTGCCAGCAGCCAGTCCCGGGACAATGAGCAGTTCTTC.

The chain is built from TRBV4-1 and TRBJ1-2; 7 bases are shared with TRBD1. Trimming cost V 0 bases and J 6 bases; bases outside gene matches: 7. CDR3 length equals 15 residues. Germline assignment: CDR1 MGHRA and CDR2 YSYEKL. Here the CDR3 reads CASSQDDLDRNGYTF. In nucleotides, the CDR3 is TGCGCCAGCAGCCAAGATGATTTGGACAGGAATGGCTACACCTTC.

CDR3 nucleotides: TGTGCCAGCAGTGAAGCCGGAGCGAACACTGAAGCTTTCTTT. It specifies CASSEAGANTEAFF. The chain uses TRBV6-1 and TRBJ1-1; D not certain. CDR1 is MNHNS and CDR2 is SASEGT in the germline V gene. The CDR3 is 14 amino acids. Trimming took 0 bases from V and 1 from J, leaving 6 bases between them.

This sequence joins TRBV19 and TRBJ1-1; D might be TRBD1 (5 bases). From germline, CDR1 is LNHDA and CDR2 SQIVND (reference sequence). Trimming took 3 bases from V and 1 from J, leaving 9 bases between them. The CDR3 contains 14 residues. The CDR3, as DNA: TGTGCCAGTAGTATCCGACAGAGGAACACTGAAGCTTTCTTT. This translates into CASSIRQRNTEAFF.

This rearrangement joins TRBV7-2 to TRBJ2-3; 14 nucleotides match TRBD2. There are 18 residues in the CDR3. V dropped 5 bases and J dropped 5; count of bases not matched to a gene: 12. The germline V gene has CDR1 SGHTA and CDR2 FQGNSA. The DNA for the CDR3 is TGTGCCAGCAGCCCCGGACTAGCGGGGGGCAAACCCCGAGATACGCAGTATTTT. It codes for CASSPGLAGGKPRDTQYF. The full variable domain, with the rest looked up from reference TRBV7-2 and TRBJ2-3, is GAGVSQSPSNKVTEKGKDVELRCDPISGHTALYWYRQSLGQGLEFLIYFQGNSAPDKSGLPSDRFSAERTGGSVSTLTIQRTQQEDSAVYLCASSPGLAGGKPRDTQYFGPGTRLTVL.

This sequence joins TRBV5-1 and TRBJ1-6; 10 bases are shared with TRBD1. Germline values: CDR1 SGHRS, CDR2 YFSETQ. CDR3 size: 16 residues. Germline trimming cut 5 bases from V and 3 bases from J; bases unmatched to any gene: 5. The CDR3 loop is CASRRQGANYNSPLHF. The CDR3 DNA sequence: TGCGCCAGCAGACGACAGGGGGCCAACTATAATTCACCCCTCCACTTT.

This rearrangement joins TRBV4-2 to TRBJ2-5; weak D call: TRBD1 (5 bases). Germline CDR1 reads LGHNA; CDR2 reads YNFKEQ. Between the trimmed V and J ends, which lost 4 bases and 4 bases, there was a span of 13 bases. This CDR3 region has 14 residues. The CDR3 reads CASSPRQSPETQYF. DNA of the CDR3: TGTGCCAGCAGCCCGAGACAGTCGCCAGAGACCCAGTACTTC.

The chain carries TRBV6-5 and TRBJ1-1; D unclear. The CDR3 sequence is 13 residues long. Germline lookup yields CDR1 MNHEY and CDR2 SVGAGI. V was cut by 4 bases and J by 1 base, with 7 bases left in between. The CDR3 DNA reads TGTGCCAGCAGTTCTCAGAAGAACACTGAAGCTTTCTTT. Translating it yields CASSSQKNTEAFF.